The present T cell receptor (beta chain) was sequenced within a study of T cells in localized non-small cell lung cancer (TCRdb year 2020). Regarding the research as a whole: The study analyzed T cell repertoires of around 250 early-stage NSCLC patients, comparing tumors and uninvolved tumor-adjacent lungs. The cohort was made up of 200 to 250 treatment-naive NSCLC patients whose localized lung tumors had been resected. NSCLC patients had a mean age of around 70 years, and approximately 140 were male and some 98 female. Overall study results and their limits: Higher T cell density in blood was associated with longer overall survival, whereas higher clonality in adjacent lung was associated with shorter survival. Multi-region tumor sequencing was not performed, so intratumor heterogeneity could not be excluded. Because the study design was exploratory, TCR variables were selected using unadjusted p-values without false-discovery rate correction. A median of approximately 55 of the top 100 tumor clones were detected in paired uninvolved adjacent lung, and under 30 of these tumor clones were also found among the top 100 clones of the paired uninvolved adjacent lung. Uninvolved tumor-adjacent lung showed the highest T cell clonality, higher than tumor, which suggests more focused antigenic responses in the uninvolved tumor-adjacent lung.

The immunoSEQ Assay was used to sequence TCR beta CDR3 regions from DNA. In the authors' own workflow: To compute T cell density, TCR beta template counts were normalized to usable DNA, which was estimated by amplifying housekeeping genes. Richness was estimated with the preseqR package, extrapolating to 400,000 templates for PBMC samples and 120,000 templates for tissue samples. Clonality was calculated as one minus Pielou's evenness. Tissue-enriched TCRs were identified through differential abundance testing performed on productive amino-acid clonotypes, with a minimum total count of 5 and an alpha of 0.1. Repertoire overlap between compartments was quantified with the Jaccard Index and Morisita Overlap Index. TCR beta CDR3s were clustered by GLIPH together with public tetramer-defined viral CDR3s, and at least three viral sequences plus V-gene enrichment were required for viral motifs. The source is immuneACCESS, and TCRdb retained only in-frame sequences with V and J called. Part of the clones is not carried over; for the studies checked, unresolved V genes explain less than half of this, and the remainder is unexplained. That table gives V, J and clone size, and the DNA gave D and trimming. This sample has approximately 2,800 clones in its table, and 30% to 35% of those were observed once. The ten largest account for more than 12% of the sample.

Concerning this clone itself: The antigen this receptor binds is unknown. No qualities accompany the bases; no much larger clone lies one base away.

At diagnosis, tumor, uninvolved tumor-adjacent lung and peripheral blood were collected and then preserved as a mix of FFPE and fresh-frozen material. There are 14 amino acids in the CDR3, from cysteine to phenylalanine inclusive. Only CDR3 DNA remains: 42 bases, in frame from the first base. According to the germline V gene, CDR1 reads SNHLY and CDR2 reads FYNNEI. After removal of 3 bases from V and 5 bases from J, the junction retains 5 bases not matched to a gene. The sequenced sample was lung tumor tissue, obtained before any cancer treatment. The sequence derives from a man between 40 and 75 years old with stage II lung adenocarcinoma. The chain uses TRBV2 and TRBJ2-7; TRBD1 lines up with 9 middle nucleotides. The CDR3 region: CASSDGDRADEQYF. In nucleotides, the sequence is TGTGCCAGCAGTGATGGGGACAGGGCTGACGAGCAGTACTTC.